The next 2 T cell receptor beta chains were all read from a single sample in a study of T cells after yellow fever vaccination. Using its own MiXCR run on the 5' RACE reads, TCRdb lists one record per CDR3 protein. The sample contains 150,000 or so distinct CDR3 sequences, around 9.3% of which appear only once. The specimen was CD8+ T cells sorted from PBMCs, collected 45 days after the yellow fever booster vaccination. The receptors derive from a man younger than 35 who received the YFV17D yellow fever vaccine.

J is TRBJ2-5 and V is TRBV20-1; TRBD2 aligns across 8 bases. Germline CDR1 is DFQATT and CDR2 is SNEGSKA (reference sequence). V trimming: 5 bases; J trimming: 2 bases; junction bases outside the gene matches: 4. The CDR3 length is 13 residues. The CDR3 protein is CSAGGGIQETQYF. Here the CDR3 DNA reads TGCAGTGCTGGCGGGGGGATTCAAGAGACCCAGTACTTC.

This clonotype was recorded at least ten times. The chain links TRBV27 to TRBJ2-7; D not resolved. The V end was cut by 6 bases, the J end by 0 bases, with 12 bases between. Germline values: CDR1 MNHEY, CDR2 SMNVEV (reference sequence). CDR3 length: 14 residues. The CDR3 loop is CASRISVSSYEQYV. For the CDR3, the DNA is TGTGCCAGCAGGATCAGCGTCAGCTCCTACGAGCAGTACGTC.